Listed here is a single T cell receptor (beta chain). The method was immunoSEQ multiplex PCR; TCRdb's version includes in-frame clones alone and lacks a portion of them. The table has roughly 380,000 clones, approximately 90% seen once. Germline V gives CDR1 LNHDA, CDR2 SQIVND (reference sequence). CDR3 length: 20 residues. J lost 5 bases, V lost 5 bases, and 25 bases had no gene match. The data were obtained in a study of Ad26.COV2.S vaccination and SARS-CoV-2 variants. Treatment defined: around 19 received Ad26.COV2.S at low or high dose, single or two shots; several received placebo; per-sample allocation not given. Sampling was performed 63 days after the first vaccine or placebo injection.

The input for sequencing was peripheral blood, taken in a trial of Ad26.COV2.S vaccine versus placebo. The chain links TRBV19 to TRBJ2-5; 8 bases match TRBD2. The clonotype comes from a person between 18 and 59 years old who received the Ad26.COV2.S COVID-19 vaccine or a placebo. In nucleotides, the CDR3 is TGTGCCAGTAGTGGCAGGGGCGGGGGGCCCGTACCGAGGCCTACGGAGACCCAGTACTTC. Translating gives CASSGRGGGPVPRPTETQYF.